Below are 19 T cell receptor beta chains sequenced from a single sample in a study of T-cell reconstitution after alpha-beta-depleted transplantation in children. Unique molecular identifiers were incorporated during preparation of the TCRbeta library. One entry per CDR3 protein, called by TCRdb with MiXCR from the PCR reads. The sample has roughly 500,000 distinct CDR3 sequences; about 17% are singletons. Sequenced here: PBMCs from the stem cell graft donor, sampled from the stem cell graft. The receptors derive from a human donor who donated a stem cell graft to a child with acute lymphoblastic leukemia.

The V call is TRBV19, the J call TRBJ2-3; 10 bases line up with TRBD2. This CDR3 is built from 15 residues. Per germline, CDR1 LNHDA and CDR2 SQIVND (reference sequence). V gave up 7 bases and J gave up 6 bases; unmatched junction bases: 10. The CDR3 protein is CASTPLLAGDDTQYF. In DNA form, the CDR3 reads TGTGCCAGTACCCCGCTTCTAGCGGGAGATGATACGCAGTATTTT.

This clonotype turned up a few times. CDR3 bases: TGTGCCAGCAGGACCGACCGGGGACAGGGTATCGAGCAGTACTTC. Residues: CASRTDRGQGIEQYF. The V and J genes are TRBV6-5 and TRBJ2-7; 9 bases fit TRBD1. CDR1 is MNHEY and CDR2 is SVGAGI in the germline V gene. This CDR3 contains 15 residues. The junction had 12 bases not matched to a gene; V was cut back by 6 bases and J by 6 bases.

The CDR3 nucleotides read TGTGCCAGCAGCCCCAGGACTAGCGGGAGAAGGTACGAGCAGTACTTC. Protein product: CASSPRTSGRRYEQYF. The chain joins TRBV5-6 to TRBJ2-7, with 13 bases lining up with TRBD2. In germline, CDR1 is SGHDT, CDR2 YYEEEE. The CDR3 is 16 amino acids. The junction had 8 bases not matched to a gene; V was cut back by 4 bases and J by 4 bases.

This clonotype was observed a handful of times. The chain has TRBV7-2 and TRBJ2-5; TRBD2 matches at 8 bases. V shed 1 base, J shed 1 base, and the junction held 2 bases outside the gene matches. The CDR3 length is 15 residues. Germline V gene data show CDR1 as SGHTA and CDR2 as FQGNSA. CDR3 bases: TGTGCCAGCAGCTTAGTCAGCGGGGGCCAAGAGACCCAGTACTTC. Protein product: CASSLVSGGQETQYF. The variable domain in full, with the rest retrieved from reference TRBV7-2 and TRBJ2-5, is GAGVSQSPSNKVTEKGKDVELRCDPISGHTALYWYRQSLGQGLEFLIYFQGNSAPDKSGLPSDRFSAERTGGSVSTLTIQRTQQEDSAVYLCASSLVSGGQETQYFGPGTRLLVL.

This clonotype was observed a handful of times. The chain links TRBV7-2 to TRBJ1-5; no clear D. The V gene's germline CDR1 is SGHTA and CDR2 FQGNSA. The V end was cut by 2 bases, the J end by 0 bases, with 8 bases between. The CDR3 is 15 residues long. CDR3 bases: TGTGCCAGCAGCTTATGGTCGGATAGCAATCAGCCCCAGCATTTT. This codes for CASSLWSDSNQPQHF.

The rearrangement uses TRBV19 and TRBJ2-7; 9 nucleotides match TRBD2. CDR1 and CDR2 (germline): LNHDA, SQIVND (reference sequence). The J segment lost 4 bases and the V segment lost 5 bases, leaving 6 bases of the junction unmatched. This CDR3 region has 14 residues. CDR3 loop: CASSYQREEYEQYF. Here the CDR3 DNA reads TGTGCCAGTAGTTACCAGCGGGAGGAATACGAGCAGTACTTC. The variable domain in full, with the rest retrieved from reference TRBV19 and TRBJ2-7, is DGGITQSPKYLFRKEGQNVTLSCEQNLNHDAMYWYRQDPGQGLRLIYYSQIVNDFQKGDIAEGYSVSREKKESFPLTVTSAQKNPTAFYLCASSYQREEYEQYFGPGTRLTVT.

This clonotype was seen more than once but under ten times. V and J are TRBV19 and TRBJ2-2; 8 bases align to TRBD2. V shed 3 bases, J shed 7 bases, and the junction held 7 bases outside the gene matches. CDR1 LNHDA and CDR2 SQIVND come from the germline V gene (reference sequence). This CDR3 region has 15 residues. In DNA, the CDR3 is TGTGCCAGTAGTATGAGCGGGAGCAGCTACGGGGAGCTGTTTTTT. Its protein product is CASSMSGSSYGELFF.

The V gene is TRBV2, the J gene TRBJ1-2; TRBD1 aligns across 8 bases. The CDR3 sequence is 14 residues long. Per the germline V gene, CDR1 is SNHLY and CDR2 is FYNNEI. Trimming took 4 bases from V and 4 from J; bases not matched to a gene: 5. The CDR3 region is CASSVPGTGYGYTF. The CDR3 nucleotides are TGTGCCAGCAGTGTCCCCGGGACAGGCTATGGCTACACCTTC.

This clonotype was counted at least ten times. This chain links TRBV5-1 with TRBJ2-5; 7 positions agree with TRBD1. V gave up 0 bases and J gave up 4 bases; unmatched junction bases: 0. Germline-derived CDR1 and CDR2 are SGHRS and YFSETQ. CDR3 length: 13 residues. The CDR3 DNA sequence: TGCGCCAGCAGCTTGGACAGGGGAGAGACCCAGTACTTC. Encoded protein: CASSLDRGETQYF.

The J gene is TRBJ1-2, the V gene TRBV4-1; unclear D gene. The CDR3 consists of 13 residues. From germline, CDR1 is MGHRA and CDR2 YSYEKL. Deletions cut 5 bases from V and 8 bases from J, with 15 bases between. The CDR3 region has the DNA TGCGCCAGCAGCTATATAGGGTTGCAGGGCTACACCTTC. Residues: CASSYIGLQGYTF.

The chain is built from TRBV7-9 and TRBJ2-1; 9 nucleotides align to TRBD2. The CDR3 is made up of 15 amino acids. Germline lookup yields CDR1 SEHNR and CDR2 FQNEAQ (reference sequence). V lost 1 base and J lost 5; bases outside the gene matches: 3. The CDR3 sequence is CASSLVGGRDNEQFF. The CDR3 nucleotides are TGTGCCAGCAGCTTAGTTGGCGGGAGGGACAATGAGCAGTTCTTC. The variable domain in full, with the rest retrieved from reference TRBV7-9 and TRBJ2-1, is DTGVSQNPRHKITKRGQNVTFRCDPISEHNRLYWYRQTLGQGPEFLTYFQNEAQLEKSRLLSDRFSAERPKGSFSTLEIQRTEQGDSAMYLCASSLVGGRDNEQFFGPGTRLTVL.

This clonotype has just a few counts. The CDR3 is CASSQDPPSGFLTDTQYF. The CDR3 DNA sequence: TGTGCCAGCAGCCAAGATCCACCCTCGGGGTTCCTCACAGATACGCAGTATTTT. The V call is TRBV4-2, the J call TRBJ2-3; the D gene is possibly TRBD2 (5 bases). The V end lost 0 bases, the J end lost 2 bases, and 18 bases lay between the germline ends. Germline lookup yields CDR1 LGHNA and CDR2 YNFKEQ. The CDR3 is made up of 18 amino acids.

The chain uses TRBV7-9 and TRBJ2-3; maybe TRBD1 (5 bases). This CDR3 is 16 amino acids long. The V gene's germline CDR1 is SEHNR and CDR2 FQNEAQ (reference sequence). Trimming shortened V by 2 bases and J by 5 bases, and 17 bases separated the two germline ends. As DNA, the CDR3 is TGTGCCAGCAGCTTACCGGGCCATCCTCAGGGAGATACGCAGTATTTT. As protein: CASSLPGHPQGDTQYF.

This clonotype was seen a single time. This chain connects TRBV12-5 to TRBJ2-1, with 8 bases fitting TRBD1. Trimming at V came to 5 bases and at J to 4 bases, leaving 7 bases not matched to a gene. There are 15 residues in the CDR3. CDR1 LGHNT and CDR2 FRNRAP come from the germline V gene. The CDR3 sequence: CASGIDRGRYNEQFF. DNA of the CDR3: TGTGCTAGTGGTATAGACAGGGGTCGGTACAATGAGCAGTTCTTC.

The genes are TRBV20-1 and TRBJ2-5; 7 bases are a match to TRBD2. The CDR3 loop spans 13 amino acids. The J segment lost 2 bases and the V segment lost 3 bases, leaving 3 bases of the junction unmatched. Per germline, CDR1 DFQATT and CDR2 SNEGSKA (reference sequence). CDR3 DNA sequence: TGCAGTGCTAGTTGGACTAGGCAAGAGACCCAGTACTTC. Translation gives CSASWTRQETQYF.

This clonotype was seen ten or more times. The chain carries TRBV6-5 and TRBJ2-7; TRBD2 matches 9 bases. Germline V gene data show CDR1 as MNHEY and CDR2 as SVGAGI. This CDR3 is 14 amino acids long. V lost 5 bases, J lost 2 bases, and 4 bases stayed unmatched. The chain's CDR3 is CASSRREGPYEQYF. The CDR3 DNA is TGTGCCAGCAGTAGGCGGGAGGGCCCCTACGAGCAGTACTTC.

This chain joins TRBV5-1 and TRBJ2-3; D not certain. In germline, CDR1 is SGHRS, CDR2 YFSETQ. V lost 2 bases and J 0 bases, leaving 10 bases between the germline ends. This CDR3 contains 15 residues. The CDR3 DNA follows: TGCGCCAGCAGCTTTGGCAGAACTAGCACAGATACGCAGTATTTT. Its protein is CASSFGRTSTDTQYF.

The chain links TRBV9 to TRBJ2-1; no definite D call. The CDR3 totals 12 residues. Trimming removed 3 bases from V and 9 bases from J, with 10 bases in between. The germline CDR1 and CDR2 sequences are SGDLS and YYNGEE. The CDR3, as DNA: TGTGCCAGCAGCGAAGACGAACCTGAGCAGTTCTTC. Protein sequence: CASSEDEPEQFF.

The chain joins TRBV20-1 to TRBJ2-3, with 7 nucleotides matching TRBD2. This CDR3 has 16 amino acids. The V gene end was trimmed by 0 bases and the J gene end by 6 bases; junction bases not matched to a gene: 12. CDR1 and CDR2 from the germline V gene are DFQATT and SNEGSKA (reference sequence). CDR3 sequence reads: CSARDGTSAKLDTQYF. CDR3 DNA sequence: TGCAGTGCTAGAGATGGCACTAGCGCGAAACTCGATACGCAGTATTTT.